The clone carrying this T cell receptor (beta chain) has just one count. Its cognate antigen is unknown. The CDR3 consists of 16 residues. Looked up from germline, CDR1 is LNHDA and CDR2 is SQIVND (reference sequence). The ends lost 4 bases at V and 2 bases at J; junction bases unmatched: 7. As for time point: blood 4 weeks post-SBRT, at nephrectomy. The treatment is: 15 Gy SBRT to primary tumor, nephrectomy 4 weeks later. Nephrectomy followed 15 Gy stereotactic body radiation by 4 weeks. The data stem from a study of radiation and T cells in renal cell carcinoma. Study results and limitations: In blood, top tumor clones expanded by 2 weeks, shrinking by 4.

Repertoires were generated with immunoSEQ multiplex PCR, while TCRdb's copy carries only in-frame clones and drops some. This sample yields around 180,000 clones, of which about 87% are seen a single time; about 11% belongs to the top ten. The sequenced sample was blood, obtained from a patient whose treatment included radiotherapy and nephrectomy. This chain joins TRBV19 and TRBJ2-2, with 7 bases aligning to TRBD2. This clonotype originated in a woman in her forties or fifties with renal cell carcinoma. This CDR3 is CASSTSSGLNTGELFF. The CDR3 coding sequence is TGTGCCAGTAGTACTTCTAGCGGCTTAAACACCGGGGAGCTGTTTTTT.